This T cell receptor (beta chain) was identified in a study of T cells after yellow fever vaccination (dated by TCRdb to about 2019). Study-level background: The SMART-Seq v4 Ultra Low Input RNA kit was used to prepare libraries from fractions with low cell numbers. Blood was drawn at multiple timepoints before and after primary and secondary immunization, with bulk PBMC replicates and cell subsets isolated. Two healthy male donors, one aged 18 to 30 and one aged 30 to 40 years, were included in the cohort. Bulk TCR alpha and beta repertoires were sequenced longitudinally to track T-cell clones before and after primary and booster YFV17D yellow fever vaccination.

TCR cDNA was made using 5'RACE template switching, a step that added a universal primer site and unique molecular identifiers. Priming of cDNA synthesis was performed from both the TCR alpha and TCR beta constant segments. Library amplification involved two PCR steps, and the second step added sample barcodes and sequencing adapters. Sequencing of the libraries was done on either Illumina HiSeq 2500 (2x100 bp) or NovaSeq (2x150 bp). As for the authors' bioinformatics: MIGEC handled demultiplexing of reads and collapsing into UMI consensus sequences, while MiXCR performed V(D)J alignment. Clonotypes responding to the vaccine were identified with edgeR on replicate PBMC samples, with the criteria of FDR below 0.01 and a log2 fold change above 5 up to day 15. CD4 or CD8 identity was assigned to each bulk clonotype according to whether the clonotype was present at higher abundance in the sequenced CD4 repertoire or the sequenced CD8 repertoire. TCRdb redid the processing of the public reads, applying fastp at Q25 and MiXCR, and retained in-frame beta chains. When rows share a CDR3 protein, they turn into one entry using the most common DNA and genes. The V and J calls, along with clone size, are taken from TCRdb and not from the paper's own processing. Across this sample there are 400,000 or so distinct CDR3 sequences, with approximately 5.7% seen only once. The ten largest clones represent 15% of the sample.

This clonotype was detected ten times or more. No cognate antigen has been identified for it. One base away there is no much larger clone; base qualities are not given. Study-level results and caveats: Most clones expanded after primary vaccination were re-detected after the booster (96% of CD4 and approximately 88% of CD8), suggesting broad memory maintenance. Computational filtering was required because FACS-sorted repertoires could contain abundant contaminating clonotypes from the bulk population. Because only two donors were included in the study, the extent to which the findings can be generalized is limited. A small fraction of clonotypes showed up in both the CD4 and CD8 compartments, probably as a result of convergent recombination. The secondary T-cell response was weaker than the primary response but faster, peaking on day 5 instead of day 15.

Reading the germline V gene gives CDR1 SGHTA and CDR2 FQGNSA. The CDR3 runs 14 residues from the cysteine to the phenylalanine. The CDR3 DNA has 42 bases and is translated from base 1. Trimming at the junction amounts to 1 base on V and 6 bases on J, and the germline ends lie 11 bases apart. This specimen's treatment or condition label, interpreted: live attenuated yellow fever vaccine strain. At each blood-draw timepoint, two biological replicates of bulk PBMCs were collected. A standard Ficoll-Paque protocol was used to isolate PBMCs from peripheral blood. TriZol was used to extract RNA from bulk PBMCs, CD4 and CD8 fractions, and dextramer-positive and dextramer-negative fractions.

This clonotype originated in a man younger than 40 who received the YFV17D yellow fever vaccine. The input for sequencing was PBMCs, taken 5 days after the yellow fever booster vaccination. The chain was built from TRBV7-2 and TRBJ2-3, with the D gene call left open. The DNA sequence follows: TGTGCCAGCAGCTTAGAGCCTCGTCGGGATACGCAGTATTTT. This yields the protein CASSLEPRRDTQYF.